One sample yielded the 27 T cell receptor beta chains listed below, sequenced in a study of blood T cell repertoires in COVID-19 (dated by TCRdb to about 2020). Library method: the immunoSEQ multiplex PCR assay. TCRdb carries this immuneACCESS record with in-frame sequences only. Its versions omit some clonotypes, under half of them owing to an unresolved V gene in the studies checked, with the rest unexplained. Across this sample there are under 300,000 clones, with around 86% seen only once. The leading ten clones occupy 5.5% to 9% of the sample. Sequencing was done on a sample of peripheral blood. The origin of the receptors is a woman in her sixties or seventies with active or convalescent COVID-19.

This clone has just one count. This chain uses TRBV7-2 with TRBJ1-1, with D unresolved. Trimming shortened V by 2 bases and J by 0 bases, and 10 bases separated the two germline ends. The CDR3 runs 15 residues. Germline assignment: CDR1 SGHTA and CDR2 FQGNSA. CDR3 nucleotides: TGTGCCAGCAGCTTAATAACGGGGTTGAACACTGAAGCTTTCTTT. Translating gives CASSLITGLNTEAFF.

This sequence joins TRBV6-1 and TRBJ1-2; 7 positions agree with TRBD1. This CDR3 region has 17 residues. From germline, CDR1 is MNHNS and CDR2 SASEGT. Losses at the gene ends were 4 bases for V and 8 bases for J; bases not matched to a gene: 19. The CDR3 protein is CASSGPNRDRGLLGYTF. The CDR3 DNA sequence: TGTGCCAGCAGTGGCCCCAACCGGGACAGAGGACTTCTAGGCTACACCTTC.

There are a few counts of this clone. The chain carries TRBV20-1 and TRBJ2-7; weak D call: TRBD2 (5 bases). V was trimmed by 5 bases and J by 3 bases, leaving 8 bases between them. The CDR3 runs 11 residues. Germline V gene lookup returns CDR1 DFQATT and CDR2 SNEGSKA (reference sequence). CDR3 coding DNA: TGCAGTGCTCTTCGGGGCTACGAGCAGTACTTC. This sequence encodes CSALRGYEQYF.

V and J are TRBV12-3 or TRBV12-4 and TRBJ1-4; D call uncertain. The CDR3 has 13 amino acids. V gave up 3 bases and J gave up 8 bases, with 10 bases separating them. CDR3 sequence reads: CASSFKEDEKLFF. Here the CDR3 DNA reads TGTGCCAGCAGTTTTAAGGAGGACGAAAAACTGTTTTTT.

This clone was observed a few times. Within the sample, other DNA sequences also encode this same CDR3. The chain combines TRBV19 with TRBJ1-1; D remains unclear. This CDR3 spans 13 amino acids. Germline V CDR1 and CDR2: LNHDA, SQIVND (reference sequence). V lost 1 base to trimming and J lost 2 bases, with 5 bases between them. DNA of the CDR3: TGTGCCAGTAGTATAGGTCGTAACACTGAAGCTTTCTTT. Protein product: CASSIGRNTEAFF.

V gene TRBV24-1 combines with J gene TRBJ1-2; unclear D gene. The CDR3 spans 12 residues. The V end lost 4 bases, the J end lost 14 bases, and 16 bases lay between the germline ends. Germline CDR1 is KGHDR and CDR2 is SFDVKD. This CDR3 reads CATSDPLRVVTF. The CDR3 DNA reads TGTGCCACCAGTGACCCACTGCGGGTGGTTACCTTC.

The chain is built from TRBV7-6 and TRBJ2-7, with D possibly being TRBD2 (6 bases). Germline-derived CDR1 and CDR2 are SGHVS and FNYEAQ. The CDR3 totals 16 residues. The germline V and J ends were trimmed by 0 bases and 9 bases, with 21 bases remaining between them. The CDR3 DNA sequence: TGTGCCAGCAGCTTAGCGTCAGGCAGGGAAAGGAGGGTGCAGTACTTC. This codes for CASSLASGRERRVQYF.

The rearrangement uses TRBV29-1 and TRBJ2-4; 7 bases are shared with TRBD1. Trimming removed 0 bases from V and 9 bases from J; junction bases left unmatched: 8. Germline CDR1 SQVTM, CDR2 ANQGSEA. This CDR3 is built from 14 residues. CDR3 sequence reads: CSVEDSRQGFIQYF. The DNA of the CDR3 is TGCAGCGTTGAAGATTCTAGACAGGGATTCATTCAGTACTTC.

The V gene is TRBV4-1, the J gene TRBJ1-3; D possibly corresponds to TRBD1 (6 bases). Per germline, CDR1 MGHRA and CDR2 YSYEKL. CDR3 size: 19 residues. Trimming removed 2 bases at V and 0 bases at J, with 20 bases between. The CDR3 spells CASSQPKGTHLASGNTIYF. CDR3 nucleotide sequence: TGCGCCAGCAGCCAACCGAAGGGGACACACCTTGCCTCTGGAAACACCATATATTTT.

This clone has only a few counts. The gene calls are TRBV19 and TRBJ1-5, with a weak D call TRBD1 (6 bases). Trimming cost V 10 bases and J 8 bases, with 24 bases left between them. The CDR3 contains 15 residues. CDR1 is LNHDA, CDR2 SQIVND, per germline (reference sequence). The CDR3 DNA reads TGTGCCACCATCGAGGGGAAGGGGACAATCAAGCCCCAGCATTTT. It specifies CATIEGKGTIKPQHF.

This rearrangement joins TRBV5-1 to TRBJ2-7, with D perhaps TRBD2 (6 bases). V dropped 0 bases and J dropped 6 bases, with 13 bases sitting between them. Germline V gene data show CDR1 as SGHRS and CDR2 as YFSETQ. This CDR3 is 14 amino acids long. The CDR3 here is CASSLVGGRSEQYF. As DNA, the CDR3 is TGCGCCAGCAGCTTGGTCGGGGGTAGGAGCGAGCAGTACTTC.

The sample holds a few counts of this clone. The chain is built from TRBV9 and TRBJ2-6; no firm D call. The CDR3 runs to 15 residues. V lost 1 base and J 1 base, leaving 6 bases between the germline ends. CDR1 is SGDLS, CDR2 YYNGEE, per germline. The CDR3 DNA reads TGTGCCAGCAGCGTATCTAGGTCTGGGGCCAACGTCCTGACTTTC. This translates into CASSVSRSGANVLTF.

The J gene is TRBJ1-2, the V gene TRBV6-5, with no clear D. The ends were cut back, 7 bases at V and 4 bases at J, with 10 bases in the middle. The CDR3 covers 12 residues. Germline V gene sequence: CDR1 MNHEY, CDR2 SVGAGI. The CDR3 sequence: CASTGEGYGYTF. As DNA, the CDR3 is TGTGCCAGCACCGGGGAAGGCTATGGCTACACCTTC.

The rearrangement links TRBV7-2 to TRBJ2-1, with 9 bases matching TRBD2. V lost 3 bases to trimming and J lost 4 bases; unmatched junction nucleotides: 7. This CDR3 is built from 16 residues. Germline CDR1 is SGHTA and CDR2 is FQGNSA. CDR3 sequence reads: CASSFRGAGGYNEQFF. The CDR3, as DNA: TGTGCCAGCAGCTTCCGGGGAGCGGGGGGATACAATGAGCAGTTCTTC.

This clone has a handful of counts. The J gene is TRBJ1-4, the V gene TRBV24-1; TRBD1 is a possible D gene (6 bases). Germline loops: CDR1 KGHDR, CDR2 SFDVKD. V lost 3 bases to trimming and J lost 5 bases, with 12 bases between them. The CDR3 has 15 residues. CDR3 DNA: TGTGCCACCAGTGATCGGGGGGGGCACAATGAAAAACTGTTTTTT. Translating it yields CATSDRGGHNEKLFF.

The gene calls are TRBV28 and TRBJ1-2; TRBD1 matches at 10 bases. Unmatched junction bases numbered 7, after V lost 4 bases and J lost 8 bases. This CDR3 is 14 amino acids long. In germline, CDR1 is MDHEN, CDR2 SYDVKM. The CDR3 region has the DNA TGTGCCAGCAGTTGGGGACAGGGGTTAGTGGGCTACACCTTC. Translated: CASSWGQGLVGYTF.

This chain joins TRBV7-9 and TRBJ2-7, with 9 bases aligning to TRBD1. The CDR3 runs 13 residues. The V segment lost 5 bases and the J segment 7 bases; nucleotides outside the gene matches: 6. Germline CDR1 is SEHNR and CDR2 is FQNEAQ (reference sequence). The CDR3 is CASSLQGAVEQYF. The CDR3 nucleotides are TGTGCCAGCAGCCTACAGGGGGCGGTTGAGCAGTACTTC.

This chain joins TRBV2 and TRBJ2-1; 16 nucleotides match TRBD2. CDR3 length: 18 residues. Germline assignment: CDR1 SNHLY and CDR2 FYNNEI. J gave up 12 bases and V 5 bases, and 16 bases lay outside the gene matches. The CDR3 DNA reads as TGTGCCAGCAGTCAGCCTTTCACCGGGACTAGCGGGGGGGCGGTGCAGTTCTTC. It yields the protein CASSQPFTGTSGGAVQFF.

The chain joins TRBV9 to TRBJ1-2; 7 bases are shared with TRBD1. The J segment lost 4 bases and the V segment lost 0 bases, leaving 3 bases of the junction unmatched. Germline V gene data show CDR1 as SGDLS and CDR2 as YYNGEE. This CDR3 is 14 amino acids long. The CDR3 here is CASSVGGTAYGYTF. CDR3 DNA: TGTGCCAGCAGCGTAGGGGGGACAGCCTATGGCTACACCTTC.

The chain is built from TRBV29-1 and TRBJ2-7; 11 bases are shared with TRBD1. CDR1 SQVTM and CDR2 ANQGSEA come from the germline V gene. The CDR3 is made up of 13 amino acids. V lost 7 bases to trimming and J lost 3 bases; unmatched junction nucleotides: 5. CDR3 region: CSAADRGLYEQYF. DNA of the CDR3: TGCAGCGCCGCGGACAGGGGGCTCTACGAGCAGTACTTC.

The chain couples TRBV28 to TRBJ1-6; possible D gene TRBD1, 6 bases. CDR1 MDHEN and CDR2 SYDVKM come from the germline V gene. CDR3 length: 15 amino acids. V was pared by 2 bases and J by 10 bases, with 15 bases between. CDR3 amino acids: CASSLAGVLRSPLHF. In DNA, the CDR3 is TGTGCCAGCAGTTTAGCAGGGGTATTACGCTCACCCCTCCACTTT.

The chain uses TRBV2 and TRBJ1-5; TRBD1 matches 7 bases. The CDR3 totals 14 residues. CDR1 is SNHLY and CDR2 is FYNNEI in the germline V gene. Trimming cost V 2 bases and J 7 bases; bases outside gene matches: 5. The chain's CDR3 is CASSEQGGAQPQHF. As DNA, the CDR3 is TGTGCCAGCAGTGAACAAGGGGGCGCCCAGCCCCAGCATTTT.

The rearrangement uses TRBV6-2 or TRBV6-3 and TRBJ1-2; no reliable D call. The CDR3 sequence is 12 residues long. V was shortened by 4 bases and J by 7 bases, with 10 bases between the two germline ends. Looked up from germline, CDR1 is MNHEY and CDR2 is SVGEGT. The CDR3, as DNA: TGTGCCAGCAGTTCTGTTGGAGGTGGCTACACCTTC. This sequence encodes CASSSVGGGYTF.

The gene calls are TRBV5-1 and TRBJ1-2; possibly TRBD1 for D (5 bases). The CDR3 is made up of 11 amino acids. V gave up 8 bases and J gave up 3 bases, with 8 bases separating them. Per the germline V gene, CDR1 is SGHRS and CDR2 is YFSETQ. The CDR3 spells CARLQDYGYTF. The CDR3 nucleotides are TGCGCCAGATTACAGGACTATGGCTACACCTTC.

V and J are TRBV11-3 and TRBJ2-2; no firm D call. Trimming pared 3 bases from V and 9 bases from J, leaving 8 bases between. There are 12 residues in the CDR3. Germline lookup yields CDR1 SGHNT and CDR2 YENEEA. The CDR3 loop is CASSLEPRELFF. As DNA, the CDR3 is TGTGCCAGCAGCTTGGAGCCTCGGGAGCTGTTTTTT.

The rearrangement links TRBV24-1 to TRBJ2-2; a weak D match, TRBD1 (5 bases). CDR1 and CDR2 from the germline V gene are KGHDR and SFDVKD. The CDR3 totals 13 residues. Trimming shortened V by 7 bases and J by 5 bases, and 10 bases separated the two germline ends. CDR3 loop: CATRQGLTGELFF. CDR3 nucleotides: TGTGCCACCAGGCAGGGATTGACCGGGGAGCTGTTTTTT.

The V call is TRBV7-9, the J call TRBJ1-2; 10 bases fit TRBD1. This CDR3 is built from 15 residues. V trimming: 3 bases; J trimming: 2 bases; junction bases outside the gene matches: 3. Germline V gene lookup returns CDR1 SEHNR and CDR2 FQNEAQ (reference sequence). In nucleotides, the CDR3 is TGTGCCAGCAGCTTTTCGGGACAGGGGAACTATGGCTACACCTTC. Translation gives CASSFSGQGNYGYTF.